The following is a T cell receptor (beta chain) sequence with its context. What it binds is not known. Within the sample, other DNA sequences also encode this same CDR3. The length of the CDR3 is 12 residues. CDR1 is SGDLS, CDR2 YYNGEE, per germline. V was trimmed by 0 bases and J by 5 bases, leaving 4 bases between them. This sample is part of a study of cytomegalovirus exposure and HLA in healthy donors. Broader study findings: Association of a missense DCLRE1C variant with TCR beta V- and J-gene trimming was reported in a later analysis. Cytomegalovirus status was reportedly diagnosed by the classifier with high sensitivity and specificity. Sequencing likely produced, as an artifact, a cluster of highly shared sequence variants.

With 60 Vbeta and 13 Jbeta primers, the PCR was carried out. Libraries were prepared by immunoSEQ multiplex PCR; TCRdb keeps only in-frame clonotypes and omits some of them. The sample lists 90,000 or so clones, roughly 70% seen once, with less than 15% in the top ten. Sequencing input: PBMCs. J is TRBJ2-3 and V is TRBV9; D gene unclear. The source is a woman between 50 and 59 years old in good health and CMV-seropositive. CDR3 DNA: TGTGCCAGCAGCGTAGGCGGAGATACGCAGTATTTT. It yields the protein CASSVGGDTQYF.